This entry lists 23 T cell receptor beta chains sequenced from one sample in a study of blood T cell repertoires in COVID-19. Some clones are missing from TCRdb's copy, which holds only in-frame ones; the method was immunoSEQ multiplex PCR. The top ten hold 7% to 9.5% of the sample, which has around 100,000 clones, approximately 84% seen once. Input material: peripheral blood. Receptors originate from a man younger than 45 in a cohort sampled during active COVID-19.

The J gene is TRBJ2-7, the V gene TRBV6-2 or TRBV6-3, with a possible D match to TRBD1 (6 bases). Between the trimmed V and J ends, which lost 6 bases and 4 bases, there was a span of 10 bases. This CDR3 comprises 12 residues. Germline lookup yields CDR1 MNHEY and CDR2 SVGEGT. In nucleotides, the CDR3 is TGTGCCAGCAGCCCCGACAGGTACGAGCAGTACTTC. Translating it yields CASSPDRYEQYF.

The chain carries TRBV5-1 and TRBJ2-1, with TRBD2 identical over 11 bases. This CDR3 region has 16 residues. Germline CDR1 reads SGHRS; CDR2 reads YFSETQ. Unmatched junction bases numbered 8, after V lost 3 bases and J lost 6 bases. CDR3 coding DNA: TGCGCCAGCAGCTGGGGACCGGGACTAGCGGCCAATGAGCAGTTCTTC. It translates to CASSWGPGLAANEQFF.

The V call is TRBV27, the J call TRBJ1-2, with 11 bases lining up with TRBD1. Trimming at V came to 8 bases and at J to 4 bases, leaving 9 bases not matched to a gene. CDR1 MNHEY and CDR2 SMNVEV come from the germline V gene (reference sequence). The CDR3 runs to 15 residues. This chain's CDR3 is CASSGQGAALYGYTF. CDR3 nucleotide sequence: TGTGCCAGCTCAGGACAGGGGGCGGCCCTCTATGGCTACACCTTC.

CDR3 sequence: CASSRFWEGSSTDTQYF. CDR3 DNA: TGTGCCAGCAGCCGCTTTTGGGAGGGGTCTAGCACAGATACGCAGTATTTT. The V gene is TRBV3-1 (or the pseudogene TRBV3-2), the J gene TRBJ2-3, with 7 positions matching TRBD2. The CDR3 sequence is 17 residues long. Germline V gives CDR1 LGHDT, CDR2 YNNKEL (reference sequence). V was pared by 4 bases and J by 0 bases, with 10 bases of the junction left unmatched.

This chain uses TRBV18 with TRBJ1-4; 7 nucleotides align to TRBD1. This CDR3 comprises 15 residues. The V gene's germline CDR1 is KGHSH and CDR2 LQKENI. Trimming took 3 bases from V and 5 from J; bases not matched to a gene: 6. The CDR3 coding sequence is TGTGCCAGCTCACCCCGACAGGGACCAAATGAAAAACTGTTTTTT. Translating gives CASSPRQGPNEKLFF.

The DNA of the CDR3 is TGTGCCAGCAGCCAGGGTTTAGACAGGGAAGCCTACGAGCAGTACTTC. Amino acids: CASSQGLDREAYEQYF. V gene TRBV4-2 combines with J gene TRBJ2-7; 7 bases align to TRBD1. The trim removed 3 bases at V and 2 bases at J, leaving 10 bases unmatched. The CDR3 has 16 residues. Per the germline V gene, CDR1 is LGHNA and CDR2 is YNFKEQ.

J is TRBJ1-1 and V is TRBV2; the D is unclear. Trimming stripped 8 bases from V and 0 bases from J, with 10 bases between. The CDR3 contains 13 residues. Germline CDR1 reads SNHLY; CDR2 reads FYNNEI. CDR3 region: CASPDSMNTEAFF. CDR3 coding DNA: TGTGCCAGCCCCGACTCCATGAACACTGAAGCTTTCTTT.

This clone appeared a single time. The chain couples TRBV6-5 to TRBJ2-3, with 11 positions matching TRBD2. Per the germline V gene, CDR1 is MNHEY and CDR2 is SVGAGI. This CDR3 comprises 15 residues. The V gene end was trimmed by 4 bases and the J gene end by 5 bases; junction bases not matched to a gene: 5. CDR3 loop: CASSLAGGHGDTQYF. CDR3 nucleotide sequence: TGTGCCAGCAGTTTAGCGGGGGGGCATGGAGATACGCAGTATTTT.

The chain uses TRBV7-9 and TRBJ2-3; tentatively, D is TRBD2 (7 bases). Trimming stripped 3 bases from V and 1 base from J, with 23 bases between. The CDR3 is made up of 19 amino acids. Looked up from germline, CDR1 is SEHNR and CDR2 is FQNEAQ (reference sequence). CDR3 sequence: CASSLDKRRGGQRTDTQYF. The CDR3 coding sequence is TGTGCCAGCAGCTTGGACAAAAGACGCGGGGGCCAGCGCACAGATACGCAGTATTTT.

J is TRBJ2-5 and V is TRBV1; TRBD1 is the table's D call and was not checked against the DNA. TRBV1 is recorded as a pseudogene. CDR3 length: 11 amino acids. CDR3 amino acids: CTRQGAETQYF. The CDR3 coding sequence is TGCACCAGACAGGGGGCAGAGACCCAGTACTTC.

The chain employs TRBV18 and TRBJ2-1; 11 nucleotides agree with TRBD2. J was trimmed by 0 bases and V by 2 bases; bases with no gene match: 6. The CDR3 runs 18 residues. CDR1 is KGHSH, CDR2 LQKENI, per germline. CDR3 DNA sequence: TGTGCCAGCTCACCAAGGTCTAGCGGGGGGAGCTCCTACAATGAGCAGTTCTTC. It translates to CASSPRSSGGSSYNEQFF.

The chain has TRBV11-2 and TRBJ2-5; 7 nucleotides align to TRBD2. V was clipped by 2 bases and J by 2 bases; unmatched bases: 11. Germline CDR1 reads SGHAT; CDR2 reads FQNNGV. The length of the CDR3 is 17 residues. In DNA, the CDR3 is TGTGCCAGCAGCTTACGTGTAACGGGGGGTGGGCAAGAGACCCAGTACTTC. This translates into CASSLRVTGGGQETQYF.

The chain is built from TRBV27 and TRBJ2-7; 8 positions agree with TRBD1. Per germline, CDR1 MNHEY and CDR2 SMNVEV (reference sequence). The ends lost 10 bases at V and 7 bases at J; junction bases unmatched: 18. The length of the CDR3 is 15 residues. For the CDR3, the DNA is TGTGCCACTACGAACCAGGGGGCTGGACCGGGGGAGCAGTACTTC. Encoded protein: CATTNQGAGPGEQYF.

The chain links TRBV5-4 to TRBJ1-2; no clear D gene. Trimming stripped 0 bases from V and 5 bases from J, with 11 bases between. This CDR3 comprises 14 residues. In germline, CDR1 is SGHNT, CDR2 YYREEE (reference sequence). The CDR3 sequence: CASSLGTDYYGYTF. In DNA, the CDR3 is TGTGCCAGCAGCTTGGGGACTGACTATTATGGCTACACCTTC.

The chain has TRBV15 and TRBJ1-6; TRBD1 might be the D (6 bases). CDR3 size: 15 residues. The V end was cut by 7 bases, the J end by 9 bases, with 19 bases between. Germline-derived CDR1 and CDR2 are LNHNV and YYDKDF (reference sequence). The CDR3 coding sequence is TGTGCCACCAATTACCTCAGGGGCGATCGTTCACCCCTCCACTTT. The encoded protein is CATNYLRGDRSPLHF.

V is TRBV7-9 and J is TRBJ2-3, with 11 bases that match TRBD2. This CDR3 has 15 amino acids. Germline CDR1 is SEHNR and CDR2 is FQNEAQ (reference sequence). The ends lost 3 bases at V and 2 bases at J; junction bases unmatched: 1. CDR3: CASSFSGGDTDTQYF. In DNA, the CDR3 is TGTGCCAGCAGCTTTAGCGGGGGGGACACAGATACGCAGTATTTT.

The CDR3 reads CASSPQSPGTGGTEAFF. As DNA, the CDR3 is TGTGCCAGCTCACCACAATCCCCCGGGACAGGGGGGACTGAAGCTTTCTTT. The rearrangement links TRBV18 to TRBJ1-1; 11 bases line up with TRBD1. The CDR3 runs 17 residues. Germline CDR1 reads KGHSH; CDR2 reads LQKENI. V was pared by 1 base and J by 5 bases, with 9 bases of the junction left unmatched. Using reference TRBV18 and TRBJ1-1 for the parts outside the CDR3, the full variable domain is NAGVMQNPRHLVRRRGQEARLRCSPMKGHSHVYWYRQLPEEGLKFMVYLQKENIIDESGMPKERFSAEFPKEGPSILRIQQVVRGDSAAYFCASSPQSPGTGGTEAFFGQGTRLTVV.

About this clone: This sample includes further DNA sequences coding for the same CDR3. This chain uses TRBV30 with TRBJ2-5; TRBD1 matches at 8 bases. Germline V gives CDR1 GTSNPN, CDR2 SVGIG (reference sequence). The CDR3 is 14 residues long. The trim removed 5 bases at V and 2 bases at J, leaving 7 bases unmatched. CDR3 nucleotides: TGTGCCTGGGGTGGACAGGGTAAACAAGAGACCCAGTACTTC. Translation gives CAWGGQGKQETQYF.

The table lists this clone with a few counts. The J gene is TRBJ1-3, the V gene TRBV4-1, with D perhaps TRBD1 (5 bases). From germline, CDR1 is MGHRA and CDR2 YSYEKL. Trimming cost V 1 base and J 2 bases, with 9 bases left between them. This CDR3 is built from 15 residues. The CDR3 DNA reads as TGCGCCAGCAGCCAAGGCAGGGCCCCTGGAAACACCATATATTTT. It codes for CASSQGRAPGNTIYF.

Here the CDR3 DNA reads TGCGCCAGCAGCTGGAGCCCCGGCTCCTACGAGCAGTACTTC. It yields the protein CASSWSPGSYEQYF. The chain employs TRBV5-1 and TRBJ2-7; D ambiguous. Per the germline V gene, CDR1 is SGHRS and CDR2 is YFSETQ. Trimming took off 3 bases at V and 0 bases at J, with 10 bases between the two ends. The CDR3 extends over 14 amino acids.

This sequence joins TRBV5-1 and TRBJ2-3; D is possibly TRBD2 (5 bases). Trimming shortened V by 4 bases and J by 2 bases, and 20 bases separated the two germline ends. This CDR3 comprises 17 residues. The germline gives CDR1 SGHRS, CDR2 YFSETQ. DNA for the CDR3: TGCGCCAGCAGCGTTCTTCCGGGAAAGCCCCCCACAGATACGCAGTATTTT. It encodes CASSVLPGKPPTDTQYF.

The CDR3 DNA follows: TGTGCCAGCAGTTTTGGGGGAGGGGGAGATACGCAGTATTTT. Protein sequence: CASSFGGGGDTQYF. This chain connects TRBV7-8 to TRBJ2-3; a possible D gene is TRBD2 (7 bases). CDR1 and CDR2 from the germline V gene are SGHVS and FQNEAQ. Trimming pared 6 bases from V and 5 bases from J, leaving 15 bases between. The CDR3 runs 14 residues.

The table lists this clone with a few counts. CDR3 DNA sequence: TGTGCCAGCAACTCCCTGAGTGGGCCCGGTCAGCCCCAGCATTTT. It translates to CASNSLSGPGQPQHF. The genes are TRBV28 and TRBJ1-5; D is uncertain. Germline CDR1 reads MDHEN; CDR2 reads SYDVKM. CDR3 length: 15 residues. V lost 7 bases and J lost 6, with 19 bases in between.